This TCR beta chain was documented in a study of radiotherapy plus CTLA-4 blockade in lung cancer. The assay was immunoSEQ multiplex PCR, and TCRdb's table has in-frame clones only and misses some. The sample carries tens of thousands of clones, approximately 86% recorded once. Study observations and caveats: Expansion of tumor-derived TCR clones was observed in blood after radiotherapy plus ipilimumab.

Treatment of patients with chemo-refractory metastatic non-small-cell lung cancer consisted of focal radiation plus CTLA-4 blockade with ipilimumab. This clone was seen only once. Antigen specificity is unknown. This CDR3 spans 16 amino acids. V was trimmed by 4 bases and J by 2 bases, leaving 18 bases between them. Germline-derived CDR1 and CDR2 are SGHRS and YFSETQ. The V and J genes are TRBV5-1 and TRBJ2-5; weak D call: TRBD2 (5 bases). The sequencing used peripheral blood, collected from a patient treated with radiotherapy plus ipilimumab. The receptor's source is a human donor with non-small cell lung cancer that progressed on radiotherapy plus ipilimumab. For the CDR3, the DNA is TGCGCCAGCAGCCTGTACGCGGGCGACCGGCAAGAGACCCAGTACTTC. It encodes CASSLYAGDRQETQYF.